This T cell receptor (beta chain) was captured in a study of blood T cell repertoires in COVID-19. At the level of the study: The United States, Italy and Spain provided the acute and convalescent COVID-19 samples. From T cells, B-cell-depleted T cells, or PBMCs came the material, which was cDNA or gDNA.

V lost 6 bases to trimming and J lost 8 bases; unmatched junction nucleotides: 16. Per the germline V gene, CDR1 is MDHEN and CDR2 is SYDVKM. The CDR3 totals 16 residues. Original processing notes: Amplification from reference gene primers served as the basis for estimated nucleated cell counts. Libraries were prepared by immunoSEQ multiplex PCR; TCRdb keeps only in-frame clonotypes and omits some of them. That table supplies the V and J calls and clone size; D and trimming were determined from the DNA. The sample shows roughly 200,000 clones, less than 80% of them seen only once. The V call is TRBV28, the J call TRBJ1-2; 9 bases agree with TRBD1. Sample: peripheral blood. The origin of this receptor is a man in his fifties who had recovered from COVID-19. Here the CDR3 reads CASRAPPGQGLAGYTF. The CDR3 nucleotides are TGTGCCAGCAGGGCCCCTCCGGGACAGGGCTTGGCGGGCTACACCTTC.